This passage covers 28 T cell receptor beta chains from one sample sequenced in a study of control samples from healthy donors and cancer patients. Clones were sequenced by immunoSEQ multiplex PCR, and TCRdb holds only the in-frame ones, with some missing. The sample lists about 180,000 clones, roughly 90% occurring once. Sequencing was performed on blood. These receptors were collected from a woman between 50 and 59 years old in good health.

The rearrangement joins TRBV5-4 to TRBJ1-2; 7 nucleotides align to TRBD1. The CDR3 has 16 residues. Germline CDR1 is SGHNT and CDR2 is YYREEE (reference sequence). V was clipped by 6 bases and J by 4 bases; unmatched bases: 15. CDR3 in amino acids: CASTEGLDRSSYGYTF. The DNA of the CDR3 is TGTGCCAGCACCGAAGGGCTGGACAGGAGTTCCTATGGCTACACCTTC.

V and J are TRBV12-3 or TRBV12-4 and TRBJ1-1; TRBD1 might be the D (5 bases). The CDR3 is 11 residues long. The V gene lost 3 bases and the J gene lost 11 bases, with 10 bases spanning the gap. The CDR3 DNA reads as TGTGCCAGCAGTTTGTCCCGGGGGGCTTTCTTT. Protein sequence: CASSLSRGAFF.

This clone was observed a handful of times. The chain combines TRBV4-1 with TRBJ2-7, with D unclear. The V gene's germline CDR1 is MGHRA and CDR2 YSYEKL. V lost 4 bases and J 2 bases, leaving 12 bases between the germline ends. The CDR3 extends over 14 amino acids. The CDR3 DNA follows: TGCGCCAGCAGCCTGAACGGCGAGGCCTACGAGCAGTACTTC. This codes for CASSLNGEAYEQYF.

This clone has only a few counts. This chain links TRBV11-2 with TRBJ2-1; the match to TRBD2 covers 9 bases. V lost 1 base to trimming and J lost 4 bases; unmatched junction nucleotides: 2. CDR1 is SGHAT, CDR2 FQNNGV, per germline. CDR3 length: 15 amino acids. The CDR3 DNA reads TGTGCCAGCAGCTTAGGACTAGCGGAGTACAATGAGCAGTTCTTC. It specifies CASSLGLAEYNEQFF.

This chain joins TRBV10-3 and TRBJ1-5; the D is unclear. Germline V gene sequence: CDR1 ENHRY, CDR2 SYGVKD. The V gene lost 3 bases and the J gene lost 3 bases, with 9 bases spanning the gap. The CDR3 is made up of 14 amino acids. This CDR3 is CAISDAADNQPQHF. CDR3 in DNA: TGTGCCATCAGTGATGCGGCAGACAATCAGCCCCAGCATTTT.

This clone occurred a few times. For the CDR3, the DNA is TGTGCCAGCAGCTTCGGGGTGGGGGCCAACGTCCTGACTTTC. As protein: CASSFGVGANVLTF. The chain employs TRBV5-5 and TRBJ2-6, with a possible D match to TRBD2 (5 bases). CDR3 length equals 14 residues. CDR1 is SGHKS and CDR2 is YYEKEE in the germline V gene (reference sequence). Trimming pared 2 bases from V and 4 bases from J, leaving 7 bases between.

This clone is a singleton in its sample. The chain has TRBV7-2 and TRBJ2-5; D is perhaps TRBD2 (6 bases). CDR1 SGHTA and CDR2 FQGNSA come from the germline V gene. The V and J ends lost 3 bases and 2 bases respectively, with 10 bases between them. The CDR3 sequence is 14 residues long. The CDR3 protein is CASSLGRDQETQYF. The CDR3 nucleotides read TGTGCCAGCAGCTTGGGGCGGGATCAAGAGACCCAGTACTTC.

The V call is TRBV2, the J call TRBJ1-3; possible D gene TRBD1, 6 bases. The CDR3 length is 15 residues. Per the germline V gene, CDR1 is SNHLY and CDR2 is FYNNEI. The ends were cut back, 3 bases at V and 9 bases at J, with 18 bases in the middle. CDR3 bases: TGTGCCAGCAGTGATGGGTTGGGGGCCCGAGGCACCATATATTTT. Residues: CASSDGLGARGTIYF. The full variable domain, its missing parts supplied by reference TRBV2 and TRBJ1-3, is EPEVTQTPSHQVTQMGQEVILRCVPISNHLYFYWYRQILGQKVEFLVSFYNNEISEKSEIFDDQFSVERPDGSNFTLKIRSTKLEDSAMYFCASSDGLGARGTIYFGEGSWLTVV.

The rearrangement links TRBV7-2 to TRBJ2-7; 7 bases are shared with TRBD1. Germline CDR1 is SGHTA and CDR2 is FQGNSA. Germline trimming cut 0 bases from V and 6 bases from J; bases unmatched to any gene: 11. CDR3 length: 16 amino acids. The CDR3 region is CASSLALRGGLPEQYF. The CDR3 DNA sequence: TGTGCCAGCAGCTTAGCGTTGAGAGGGGGCCTCCCCGAGCAGTACTTC.

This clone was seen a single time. The CDR3 sequence is CASIMTGSYGYTF. CDR3 in DNA: TGTGCCAGCATTATGACAGGGAGTTATGGCTACACCTTC. V is TRBV28 and J is TRBJ1-2; TRBD1 matches at 7 bases. Trimming cost V 7 bases and J 5 bases; bases outside gene matches: 7. The CDR3 spans 13 residues. CDR1 MDHEN and CDR2 SYDVKM come from the germline V gene.

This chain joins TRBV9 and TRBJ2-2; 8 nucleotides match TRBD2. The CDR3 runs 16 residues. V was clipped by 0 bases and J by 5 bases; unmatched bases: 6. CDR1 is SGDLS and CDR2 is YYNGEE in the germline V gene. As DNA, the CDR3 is TGTGCCAGCAGCGTAGCAGCGGGAGTTCATACCGGGGAGCTGTTTTTT. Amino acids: CASSVAAGVHTGELFF.

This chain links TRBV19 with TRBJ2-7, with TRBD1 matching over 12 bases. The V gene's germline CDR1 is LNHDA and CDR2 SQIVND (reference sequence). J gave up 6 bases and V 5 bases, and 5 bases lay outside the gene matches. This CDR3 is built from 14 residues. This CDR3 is CASSAPGQGAEQYF. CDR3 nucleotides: TGTGCCAGTAGTGCCCCGGGACAGGGGGCCGAGCAGTACTTC.

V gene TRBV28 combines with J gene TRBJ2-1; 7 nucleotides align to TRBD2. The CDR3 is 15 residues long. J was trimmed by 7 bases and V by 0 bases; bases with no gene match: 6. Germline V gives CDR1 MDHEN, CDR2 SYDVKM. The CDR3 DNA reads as TGTGCCAGCAGTTTATGGGCGGGAGTCAGAAATGAGCAGTTCTTC. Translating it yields CASSLWAGVRNEQFF.

CDR3 sequence: CASTVGGNGSPLHF. In DNA, the CDR3 is TGTGCCAGCACTGTGGGGGGGAATGGTTCACCCCTCCACTTT. The genes are TRBV28 and TRBJ1-6; the D gene is possibly TRBD1 (5 bases). Trimming took off 7 bases at V and 9 bases at J, with 16 bases between the two ends. The CDR3 has 14 residues. Germline V gene lookup returns CDR1 MDHEN and CDR2 SYDVKM.

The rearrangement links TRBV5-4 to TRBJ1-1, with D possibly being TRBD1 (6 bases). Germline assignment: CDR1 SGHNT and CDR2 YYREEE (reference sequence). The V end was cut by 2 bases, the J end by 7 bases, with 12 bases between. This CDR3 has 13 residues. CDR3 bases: TGTGCCAGCAGCTTAGGACAGCAGCGTGAAGCTTTCTTT. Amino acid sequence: CASSLGQQREAFF.

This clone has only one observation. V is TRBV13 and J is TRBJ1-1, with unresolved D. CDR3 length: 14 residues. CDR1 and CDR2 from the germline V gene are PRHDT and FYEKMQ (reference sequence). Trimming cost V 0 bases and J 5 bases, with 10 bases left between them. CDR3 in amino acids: CASSLGGIRTEAFF. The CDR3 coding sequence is TGTGCCAGCAGCTTAGGGGGCATAAGGACTGAAGCTTTCTTT.

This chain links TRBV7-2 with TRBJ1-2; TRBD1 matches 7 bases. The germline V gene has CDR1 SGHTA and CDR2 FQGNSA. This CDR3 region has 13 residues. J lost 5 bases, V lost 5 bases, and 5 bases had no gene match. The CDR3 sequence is CASSPDRDYGYTF. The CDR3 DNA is TGTGCCAGCAGCCCTGACAGGGATTATGGCTACACCTTC. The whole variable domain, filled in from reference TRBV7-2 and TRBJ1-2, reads GAGVSQSPSNKVTEKGKDVELRCDPISGHTALYWYRQSLGQGLEFLIYFQGNSAPDKSGLPSDRFSAERTGGSVSTLTIQRTQQEDSAVYLCASSPDRDYGYTFGSGTRLTVV.

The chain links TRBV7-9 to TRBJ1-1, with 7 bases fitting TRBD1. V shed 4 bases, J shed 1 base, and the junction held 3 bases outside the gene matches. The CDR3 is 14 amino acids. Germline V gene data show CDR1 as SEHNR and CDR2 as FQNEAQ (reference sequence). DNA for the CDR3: TGTGCCAGCAGCTCACAGGGGAGGAACACTGAAGCTTTCTTT. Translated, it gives CASSSQGRNTEAFF. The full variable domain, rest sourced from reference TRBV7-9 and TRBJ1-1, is DTGVSQNPRHKITKRGQNVTFRCDPISEHNRLYWYRQTLGQGPEFLTYFQNEAQLEKSRLLSDRFSAERPKGSFSTLEIQRTEQGDSAMYLCASSSQGRNTEAFFGQGTRLTVV.

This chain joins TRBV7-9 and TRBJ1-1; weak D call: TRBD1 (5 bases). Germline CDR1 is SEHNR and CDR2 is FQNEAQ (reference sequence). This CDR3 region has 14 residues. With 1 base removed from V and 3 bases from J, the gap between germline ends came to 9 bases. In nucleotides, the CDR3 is TGTGCCAGCAGCTTAGATTTCAGGGACACTGAAGCTTTCTTT. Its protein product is CASSLDFRDTEAFF.

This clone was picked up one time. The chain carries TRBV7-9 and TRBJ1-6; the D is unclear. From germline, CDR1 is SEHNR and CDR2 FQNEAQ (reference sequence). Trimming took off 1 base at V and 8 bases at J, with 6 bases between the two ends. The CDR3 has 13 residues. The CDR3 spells CASSLVRDSPLHF. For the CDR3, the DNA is TGTGCCAGCAGCTTAGTTAGAGATTCACCCCTCCACTTT.

The CDR3 DNA follows: TGTGCCAGCGGCCAGCACAGGGCCTCCTACGAGCAGTACTTC. This encodes CASGQHRASYEQYF. J is TRBJ2-7 and V is TRBV27; TRBD1 is a possible D gene (6 bases). V was pared by 8 bases and J by 0 bases, with 14 bases between. The CDR3 sequence is 14 residues long. Germline V gene lookup returns CDR1 MNHEY and CDR2 SMNVEV (reference sequence).

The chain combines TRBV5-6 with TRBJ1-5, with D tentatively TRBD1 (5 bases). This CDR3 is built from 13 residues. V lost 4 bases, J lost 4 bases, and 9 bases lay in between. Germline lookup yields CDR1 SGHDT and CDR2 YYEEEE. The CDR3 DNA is TGTGCCAGCAGCCTGGGGGTAAATCAGCCCCAGCATTTT. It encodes CASSLGVNQPQHF.

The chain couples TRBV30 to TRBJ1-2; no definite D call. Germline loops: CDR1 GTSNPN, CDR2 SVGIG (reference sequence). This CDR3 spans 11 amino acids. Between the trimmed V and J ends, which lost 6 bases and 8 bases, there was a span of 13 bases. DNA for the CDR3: TGTGCCTGTGGGGTAGTGGGCGGCTACACCTTC. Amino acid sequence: CACGVVGGYTF.

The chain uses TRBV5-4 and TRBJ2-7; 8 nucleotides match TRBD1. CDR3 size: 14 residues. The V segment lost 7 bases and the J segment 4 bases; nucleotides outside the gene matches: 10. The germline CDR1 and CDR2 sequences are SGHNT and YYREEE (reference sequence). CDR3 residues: CASAGGTGLYEQYF. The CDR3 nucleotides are TGTGCCAGCGCGGGCGGGACAGGCCTATACGAGCAGTACTTC.

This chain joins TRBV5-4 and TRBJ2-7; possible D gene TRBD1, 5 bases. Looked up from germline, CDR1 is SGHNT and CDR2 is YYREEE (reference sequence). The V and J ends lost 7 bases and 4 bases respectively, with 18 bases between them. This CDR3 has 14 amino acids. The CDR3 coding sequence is TGTGCCAGCCACCTGATGGGGCCGACTTACGAGCAGTACTTC. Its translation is CASHLMGPTYEQYF.

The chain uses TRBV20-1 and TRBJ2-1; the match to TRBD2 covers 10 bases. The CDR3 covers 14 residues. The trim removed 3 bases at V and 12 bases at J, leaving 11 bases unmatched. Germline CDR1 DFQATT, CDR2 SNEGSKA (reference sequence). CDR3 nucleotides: TGCAGTGCTAGTACGAGCGGGGGGGCTCGAATGCAGTTCTTC. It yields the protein CSASTSGGARMQFF.

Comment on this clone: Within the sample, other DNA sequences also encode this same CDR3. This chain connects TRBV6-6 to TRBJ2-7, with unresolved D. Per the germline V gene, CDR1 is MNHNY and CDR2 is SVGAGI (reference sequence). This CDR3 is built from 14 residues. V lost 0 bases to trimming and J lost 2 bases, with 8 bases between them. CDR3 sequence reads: CASSYSTGAYEQYF. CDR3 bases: TGTGCCAGCAGTTACTCGACTGGGGCCTACGAGCAGTACTTC.

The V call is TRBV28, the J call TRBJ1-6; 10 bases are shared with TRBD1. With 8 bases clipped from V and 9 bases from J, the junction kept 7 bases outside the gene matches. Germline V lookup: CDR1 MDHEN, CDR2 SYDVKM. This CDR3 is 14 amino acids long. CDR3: CASAGTGVFSPLHF. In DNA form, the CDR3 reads TGTGCCAGCGCTGGGACAGGGGTATTTTCACCCCTCCACTTT.